This T cell receptor (beta chain) appears in the sequencing data of a study of control samples from healthy donors and cancer patients. V dropped 7 bases and J dropped 5; count of bases not matched to a gene: 6. Germline loops: CDR1 SGHTS, CDR2 YDEGEE. CDR3 size: 13 residues. The assay was immunoSEQ multiplex PCR, and TCRdb's table has in-frame clones only and misses some. The data hold about 80,000 clones, with roughly 90% observed a single time. The chain is built from TRBV5-8 and TRBJ2-5, with 9 positions matching TRBD1. The sequencing sample was made of blood. This sequence was found in a woman in her fifties or sixties in good health. DNA of the CDR3: TGTGCCAGCGCACAGGGGGCTGGGGAGACCCAGTACTTC. Amino acid sequence: CASAQGAGETQYF.